A single sample gave rise to the 32 T cell receptor beta chains below, sequenced in a study of cytomegalovirus exposure and HLA in healthy donors. The PCR contained 60 Vbeta and 13 Jbeta primers. This table comes from immunoSEQ multiplex PCR, and its TCRdb copy is limited to in-frame clones, with some not included. The table lists about 120,000 clones, approximately 80% of them singletons, with roughly 5.8% in the top ten. Sequenced sample: PBMCs. All receptors come from a man aged 18 to 35 in good health and CMV-seropositive.

This clone was seen a few times. This rearrangement joins TRBV11-2 to TRBJ1-1; possible D gene TRBD1, 6 bases. There are 14 residues in the CDR3. V gave up 5 bases and J gave up 8 bases, with 18 bases separating them. Germline V lookup: CDR1 SGHAT, CDR2 FQNNGV. Here the CDR3 reads CASSPGAASWEAFF. CDR3 coding DNA: TGTGCCAGCAGCCCAGGGGCCGCTTCTTGGGAAGCTTTCTTT.

As concerns this clone: At one end the junction does not follow the germline gene, possibly because of a read error. The chain uses TRBV19 and TRBJ2-6, with TRBD2 matching 9 bases. Germline assignment: CDR1 LNHDA and CDR2 SQIVND (reference sequence). The CDR3 runs 15 residues. DNA for the CDR3: TGTGCCAGTAGAGCGGGAGGTTCTGGGGCCAACGGCCTGACTTTC. This translates into CASRAGGSGANGLTF.

This clone was recorded once. This rearrangement joins TRBV4-1 to TRBJ1-1; maybe TRBD1 (5 bases). CDR1 MGHRA and CDR2 YSYEKL come from the germline V gene. This CDR3 is 17 amino acids long. V was cut by 0 bases and J by 3 bases, with 17 bases left in between. This CDR3 is CASSQDWGVVGDTEAFF. As DNA, the CDR3 is TGCGCCAGCAGCCAAGATTGGGGGGTAGTCGGGGACACTGAAGCTTTCTTT.

V usage is TRBV5-1 and J usage is TRBJ2-2; D ambiguous. The CDR3 sequence is 15 residues long. The germline gives CDR1 SGHRS, CDR2 YFSETQ. Trimming pared 3 bases from V and 2 bases from J, leaving 11 bases between. Written as DNA, the CDR3 is TGCGCCAGCAGCTCCCGGGTCATTAACACCGGGGAGCTGTTTTTT. Translation: CASSSRVINTGELFF. The whole variable domain, filled in from reference TRBV5-1 and TRBJ2-2, reads KAGVTQTPRYLIKTRGQQVTLSCSPISGHRSVSWYQQTPGQGLQFLFEYFSETQRNKGNFPGRFSGRQFSNSRSEMNVSTLELGDSALYLCASSSRVINTGELFFGEGSRLTVL.

This rearrangement joins TRBV5-4 to TRBJ2-1; 9 nucleotides line up with TRBD2. The CDR3 is made up of 16 amino acids. Germline CDR1 SGHNT, CDR2 YYREEE (reference sequence). The V segment lost 1 base and the J segment 8 bases; nucleotides outside the gene matches: 10. This CDR3 reads CASSLLGSGGTDEQFF. Here the CDR3 DNA reads TGTGCCAGCAGCTTGCTTGGTAGCGGGGGAACGGATGAGCAGTTCTTC.

This clone was seen a few times. CDR3: CASRPEGNQPQHF. CDR3 nucleotide sequence: TGTGCCAGCAGGCCAGAAGGCAATCAGCCCCAGCATTTT. The rearrangement joins TRBV6-5 to TRBJ1-5; D is uncertain. CDR1 and CDR2 from the germline V gene are MNHEY and SVGAGI. The CDR3 runs 13 residues. With 6 bases removed from V and 2 bases from J, the gap between germline ends came to 8 bases.

CDR3 amino acids: CASSDSTAHFGEQYF. CDR3 in DNA: TGCGCCAGCAGTGATAGTACAGCCCATTTTGGCGAGCAGTACTTC. The chain employs TRBV10-1 and TRBJ2-7; D call uncertain. CDR3 length: 15 amino acids. Germline-derived CDR1 and CDR2 are WNHNN and SYGVQD (reference sequence). Trimming cost V 3 bases and J 6 bases, with 18 bases left between them.

DNA of the CDR3: TGTGCCAGCAGCCCCAGGACAGGGGACTATGGCTACACCTTC. Translating gives CASSPRTGDYGYTF. The chain recombines TRBV5-4 with TRBJ1-2, with 9 bases aligning to TRBD1. The junction had 4 bases not matched to a gene; V was cut back by 4 bases and J by 3 bases. Germline lookup yields CDR1 SGHNT and CDR2 YYREEE (reference sequence). The CDR3 spans 14 residues.

This chain links TRBV30 with TRBJ1-5; D remains unclear. Trimming removed 0 bases from V and 1 base from J, with 16 bases in between. Germline CDR1 reads GTSNPN; CDR2 reads SVGIG (reference sequence). This CDR3 has 17 amino acids. This CDR3 reads CAWSVRWARVSNQPQHF. The CDR3, as DNA: TGTGCCTGGAGTGTACGCTGGGCGCGGGTGAGCAATCAGCCCCAGCATTTT. Supplemented by reference TRBV30 and TRBJ1-5, the full variable domain reads SQTIHQWPATLVQPVGSPLSLECTVEGTSNPNLYWYRQAAGRGLQLLFYSVGIGQISSEVPQNLSASRPQDRQFILSSKKLLLSDSGFYLCAWSVRWARVSNQPQHFGDGTRLSIL.

This clone was detected a few times. The chain is built from TRBV6-1 and TRBJ1-2, with 11 bases lining up with TRBD1. V gave up 10 bases and J gave up 6 bases; unmatched junction bases: 10. The germline gives CDR1 MNHNS, CDR2 SASEGT. The CDR3 has 14 amino acids. The CDR3: CAIARGQGADGYTF. The DNA of the CDR3 is TGTGCCATCGCCCGTGGACAGGGGGCTGATGGCTACACCTTC.

The rearrangement links TRBV15 to TRBJ1-1; 8 nucleotides match TRBD1. The CDR3 is 14 amino acids. V gave up 6 bases and J gave up 1 base; unmatched junction bases: 4. Germline CDR1 is LNHNV and CDR2 is YYDKDF (reference sequence). CDR3 amino acids: CATRGRGPNTEAFF. CDR3 in DNA: TGTGCCACCAGAGGCAGGGGGCCGAACACTGAAGCTTTCTTT.

V usage is TRBV5-4 and J usage is TRBJ2-5, with 7 nucleotides matching TRBD1. Per germline, CDR1 SGHNT and CDR2 YYREEE (reference sequence). The CDR3 sequence is 14 residues long. Losses at the gene ends were 1 base for V and 5 bases for J; bases not matched to a gene: 5. The CDR3 spells CASSLPDRVETQYF. In DNA form, the CDR3 reads TGTGCCAGCAGCTTGCCCGACAGGGTTGAGACCCAGTACTTC.

J is TRBJ2-7 and V is TRBV5-6; possibly TRBD1 for D (6 bases). Germline V gives CDR1 SGHDT, CDR2 YYEEEE. V was shortened by 5 bases and J by 0 bases, with 12 bases between the two germline ends. The CDR3 loop spans 14 amino acids. CDR3 residues: CASRGAGSSYEQYF. The CDR3 DNA is TGTGCCAGCAGGGGGGCAGGTAGCTCCTACGAGCAGTACTTC.

The V gene is TRBV30, the J gene TRBJ1-1; weak D call: TRBD1 (5 bases). Trimming pared 2 bases from V and 3 bases from J, leaving 16 bases between. The CDR3 totals 15 residues. Germline V gene sequence: CDR1 GTSNPN, CDR2 SVGIG (reference sequence). CDR3 nucleotides: TGTGCCTGGAGTCACAGGTCGGACGGATACACTGAAGCTTTCTTT. Encoded protein: CAWSHRSDGYTEAFF.

The V and J genes are TRBV7-9 and TRBJ1-2, with 8 positions matching TRBD1. CDR3 size: 15 residues. Trimming at V came to 1 base and at J to 2 bases, leaving 3 bases not matched to a gene. Germline V gene data show CDR1 as SEHNR and CDR2 as FQNEAQ (reference sequence). The CDR3 region has the DNA TGTGCCAGCAGCTTAGGAACAGGGGGGAACTATGGCTACACCTTC. Its protein is CASSLGTGGNYGYTF.

The chain couples TRBV7-3 to TRBJ2-1, with TRBD2 matching 10 bases. Germline V lookup: CDR1 SGHTA, CDR2 FQGTGA. The CDR3 totals 15 residues. With V trimmed by 5 bases and J by 2 bases, 3 bases remained unmatched. The CDR3 nucleotides read TGTGCCAGCAGCCCCGGACTAGCGGCCTACAATGAGCAGTTCTTC. Its translation is CASSPGLAAYNEQFF. Variable domain in full (rest from reference TRBV7-3 and TRBJ2-1): GAGVSQTPSNKVTEKGKYVELRCDPISGHTALYWYRQSLGQGPEFLIYFQGTGAADDSGLPNDRFFAVRPEGSVSTLKIQRTERGDSAVYLCASSPGLAAYNEQFFGPGTRLTVL.

V usage is TRBV19 and J usage is TRBJ1-2, with 7 bases identical to TRBD1. Germline values: CDR1 LNHDA, CDR2 SQIVND (reference sequence). This CDR3 is built from 17 residues. V shed 5 bases, J shed 4 bases, and the junction held 16 bases outside the gene matches. Here the CDR3 reads CASSHPSRQGIFYGYTF. The CDR3 DNA is TGTGCCAGTAGTCATCCTTCCCGACAGGGCATCTTCTATGGCTACACCTTC. Based on the CDR3 plus reference TRBV19 and TRBJ1-2, the full variable domain is DGGITQSPKYLFRKEGQNVTLSCEQNLNHDAMYWYRQDPGQGLRLIYYSQIVNDFQKGDIAEGYSVSREKKESFPLTVTSAQKNPTAFYLCASSHPSRQGIFYGYTFGSGTRLTVV.

The gene calls are TRBV7-9 and TRBJ2-4; D unclear. The length of the CDR3 is 15 residues. Trimming removed 2 bases from V and 1 base from J, with 9 bases in between. CDR1 and CDR2 from the germline V gene are SEHNR and FQNEAQ (reference sequence). The CDR3 coding sequence is TGTGCCAGCAGCTTAAACAATAATGCCAAAAACATTCAGTACTTC. It codes for CASSLNNNAKNIQYF.

The chain is built from TRBV6-1 and TRBJ1-5; a possible D gene is TRBD1 (5 bases). V lost 8 bases and J 3 bases, leaving 14 bases between the germline ends. Germline assignment: CDR1 MNHNS and CDR2 SASEGT. This CDR3 has 14 amino acids. CDR3 sequence (DNA): TGTGCCAGCCGCGGGACGGAACACAATCAGCCCCAGCATTTT. It yields the protein CASRGTEHNQPQHF.

The chain joins TRBV30 to TRBJ2-4; TRBD2 matches at 16 bases. The CDR3 is 19 amino acids. J gave up 2 bases and V 0 bases, and 7 bases lay outside the gene matches. Germline values: CDR1 GTSNPN, CDR2 SVGIG (reference sequence). The CDR3 sequence is CAWSVMGLAGGSTKNIQYF. The CDR3 DNA follows: TGTGCCTGGAGTGTAATGGGACTAGCGGGAGGGTCTACCAAAAACATTCAGTACTTC.

This chain connects TRBV19 to TRBJ2-3; 7 nucleotides agree with TRBD2. CDR3 size: 16 residues. Germline loops: CDR1 LNHDA, CDR2 SQIVND (reference sequence). The J segment lost 2 bases and the V segment lost 10 bases, leaving 15 bases of the junction unmatched. CDR3 nucleotide sequence: TGTGCCACTACGACCCGGCTAGCGGATAACACAGATACGCAGTATTTT. Amino acid sequence: CATTTRLADNTDTQYF.

The V and J genes are TRBV5-4 and TRBJ1-2; 10 bases match TRBD1. From germline, CDR1 is SGHNT and CDR2 YYREEE (reference sequence). CDR3 length: 15 residues. V lost 5 bases and J lost 1; bases outside the gene matches: 5. The CDR3 region is CASRRTGGINYGYTF. Written as DNA, the CDR3 is TGTGCCAGCAGAAGGACAGGGGGAATTAACTATGGCTACACCTTC.

This clone has only one observation. The chain couples TRBV18 to TRBJ2-3, with D possibly being TRBD2 (5 bases). Germline V CDR1 and CDR2: KGHSH, LQKENI. This CDR3 is built from 13 residues. Trimming took 8 bases from V and 2 from J, leaving 11 bases between them. The CDR3 is CASTRDYTDTQYF. CDR3 coding DNA: TGTGCCAGCACCCGGGATTACACAGATACGCAGTATTTT.

The chain links TRBV4-1 to TRBJ1-1; D is uncertain. The CDR3 contains 12 residues. The V end lost 3 bases, the J end lost 13 bases, and 15 bases lay between the germline ends. CDR1 and CDR2 (germline): MGHRA, YSYEKL. This chain's CDR3 is CASSHERVVFFF. The CDR3 DNA reads as TGCGCCAGCAGCCACGAAAGAGTGGTGTTTTTCTTT.

The chain has TRBV7-3 and TRBJ1-5; 7 positions agree with TRBD1. Germline trimming cut 2 bases from V and 4 bases from J; bases unmatched to any gene: 5. The germline CDR1 and CDR2 sequences are SGHTA and FQGTGA. The CDR3 covers 15 residues. Written as DNA, the CDR3 is TGTGCCAGCAGCTTAGGGGCAGGGGGAAATCAGCCCCAGCATTTT. The encoded protein is CASSLGAGGNQPQHF.

V usage is TRBV4-2 and J usage is TRBJ2-7; 7 bases agree with TRBD2. This CDR3 region has 17 residues. V was pared by 4 bases and J by 0 bases, with 12 bases of the junction left unmatched. The germline CDR1 and CDR2 sequences are LGHNA and YNFKEQ. Here the CDR3 reads CASSPRVSSGASYEQYF. CDR3 in DNA: TGTGCCAGCAGCCCCCGGGTCTCTAGCGGCGCCTCCTACGAGCAGTACTTC.

This clone was seen once. The chain couples TRBV6-4 to TRBJ2-1, with TRBD2 matching 8 bases. The CDR3 is 16 residues long. CDR1 and CDR2 (germline): MRHNA, SNTAGT. Germline trimming cut 2 bases from V and 1 base from J; bases unmatched to any gene: 4. This CDR3 is CASSDKREGSYNEQFF. The CDR3, as DNA: TGTGCCAGCAGTGACAAACGGGAGGGTTCCTACAATGAGCAGTTCTTC.

The rearrangement uses TRBV4-2 and TRBJ1-2; 7 nucleotides agree with TRBD1. The CDR3 runs 15 residues. The V and J ends lost 4 bases and 1 base, in that order; junction bases with no gene match: 6. CDR1 LGHNA and CDR2 YNFKEQ come from the germline V gene. The CDR3 coding sequence is TGTGCCAGCAGCCCACGGGACAGCTATAACTATGGCTACACCTTC. This codes for CASSPRDSYNYGYTF.

V gene TRBV29-1 combines with J gene TRBJ2-2; 11 nucleotides align to TRBD2. Trimming cost V 7 bases and J 1 base; bases outside gene matches: 5. There are 15 residues in the CDR3. The germline gives CDR1 SQVTM, CDR2 ANQGSEA. The CDR3 reads CSGYGLAGNTGELFF. In DNA form, the CDR3 reads TGCAGCGGCTATGGACTAGCGGGGAACACCGGGGAGCTGTTTTTT.

The chain combines TRBV6-5 with TRBJ1-1; 9 nucleotides align to TRBD1. V dropped 6 bases and J dropped 4; count of bases not matched to a gene: 6. This CDR3 is built from 14 residues. CDR1 is MNHEY, CDR2 SVGAGI, per germline. CDR3 sequence reads: CASRPQGASTEAFF. Here the CDR3 DNA reads TGTGCCAGCAGACCACAGGGGGCTAGCACTGAAGCTTTCTTT.

As concerns this clone: This sample also contains other DNA sequences that code for the same CDR3. This chain links TRBV19 with TRBJ2-7; tentative D call: TRBD1 (5 bases). Between the trimmed V and J ends, which lost 5 bases and 0 bases, there was a span of 11 bases. CDR3 length: 14 amino acids. From germline, CDR1 is LNHDA and CDR2 SQIVND (reference sequence). Here the CDR3 reads CASSVDTYSYEQYF. In DNA form, the CDR3 reads TGTGCCAGTAGTGTGGACACCTACTCCTACGAGCAGTACTTC.

The genes are TRBV7-2 and TRBJ2-3; maybe TRBD2 (5 bases). The germline V gene has CDR1 SGHTA and CDR2 FQGNSA. Trimming left V 7 bases short and J 9 bases short, with 14 bases between. The CDR3 covers 12 residues. CDR3 bases: TGTGCCAGCAACAATAGGCTAGCAACGCAGTATTTT. It codes for CASNNRLATQYF.